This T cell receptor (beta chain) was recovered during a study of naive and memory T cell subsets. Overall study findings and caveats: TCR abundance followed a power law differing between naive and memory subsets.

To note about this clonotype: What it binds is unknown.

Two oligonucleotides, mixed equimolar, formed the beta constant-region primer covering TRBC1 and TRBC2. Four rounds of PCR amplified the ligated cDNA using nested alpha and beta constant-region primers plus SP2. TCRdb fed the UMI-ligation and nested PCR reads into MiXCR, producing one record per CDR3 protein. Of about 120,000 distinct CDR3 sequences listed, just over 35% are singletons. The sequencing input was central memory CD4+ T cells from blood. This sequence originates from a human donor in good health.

The CDR3 here is CSVVGGGYEQYF. The CDR3 nucleotides are TGCAGCGTTGTGGGGGGAGGCTACGAGCAGTACTTC. The chain combines TRBV29-1 with TRBJ2-7; D might be TRBD2 (6 bases). The CDR3 consists of 12 residues. Per the germline V gene, CDR1 is SQVTM and CDR2 is ANQGSEA. V lost 4 bases to trimming and J lost 3 bases, with 10 bases between them.